The 7 T cell receptor beta chains reported below all come from one sample, sequenced in a study of shared T cell receptors in the human thymus. The protocol was immunoSEQ multiplex PCR, while the TCRdb copy is restricted to in-frame clones and leaves out a portion. The sample yields 650,000 to 950,000 clones, 75% to 90% seen once. This sample also appeared in a second study, on human thymus T cells.

The sequenced sample consisted of thymocytes. The source is a girl less than two years old with a congenital heart defect.

The rearrangement joins TRBV5-1 to TRBJ2-3, with TRBD1 identical over 7 bases. The CDR3 contains 16 residues. Trimming cost V 1 base and J 0 bases; bases outside gene matches: 5. Germline V gene lookup returns CDR1 SGHRS and CDR2 YFSETQ. The CDR3 DNA sequence: TGCGCCAGCAGCTTGACAGGGGAGTCTAGCACAGATACGCAGTATTTT. Translation: CASSLTGESSTDTQYF.

The rearrangement links TRBV5-8 to TRBJ2-5, with 9 bases that match TRBD2. J gave up 5 bases and V 0 bases, and 5 bases lay outside the gene matches. Germline V gene lookup returns CDR1 SGHTS and CDR2 YDEGEE. CDR3 size: 15 residues. CDR3 in amino acids: CASSLARGGPETQYF. In DNA form, the CDR3 reads TGTGCCAGCAGCTTGGCGCGGGGGGGCCCGGAGACCCAGTACTTC.

The chain's CDR3 is CASKGVGQDLTNEQFF. CDR3 nucleotide sequence: TGTGCCAGCAAAGGGGTAGGACAGGACCTAACCAATGAGCAGTTCTTC. V is TRBV7-9 and J is TRBJ2-1; 7 bases line up with TRBD1. J gave up 6 bases and V 7 bases, and 15 bases lay outside the gene matches. This CDR3 is built from 16 residues. Germline CDR1 SEHNR, CDR2 FQNEAQ (reference sequence).

The V call is TRBV14, the J call TRBJ2-1; 12 bases line up with TRBD2. The CDR3 runs 17 residues. With 3 bases clipped from V and 5 bases from J, the junction kept 8 bases outside the gene matches. Germline V CDR1 and CDR2: SGHDN, FVKESK. The CDR3 coding sequence is TGTGCCAGCAGCCATGACTGGACTAGCGGGATCCACAATGAGCAGTTCTTC. This translates into CASSHDWTSGIHNEQFF.

This clone was detected once. The chain uses TRBV28 and TRBJ2-1, with D hard to call. The germline V gene encodes CDR1 MDHEN and CDR2 SYDVKM. This CDR3 contains 13 residues. V shed 8 bases and J shed 0 bases, with 8 bases lying between them. The CDR3 region has the DNA TGTGCCAGCCGAACAGTCTCCTACAATGAGCAGTTCTTC. Translation: CASRTVSYNEQFF. The variable domain in full, completed from reference TRBV28 and TRBJ2-1, reads DVKVTQSSRYLVKRTGEKVFLECVQDMDHENMFWYRQDPGLGLRLIYFSYDVKMKEKGDIPEGYSVSREKKERFSLILESASTNQTSMYLCASRTVSYNEQFFGPGTRLTVL.

In regard to this clone: Mismatch with germline at one junction end may stem from a read error. Other DNA sequences of this sample code for an identical CDR3. V and J are TRBV27 and TRBJ1-1; a weak D match, TRBD1 (5 bases). The CDR3 is made up of 14 amino acids. Germline assignment: CDR1 MNHEY and CDR2 SMNVEV (reference sequence). In DNA form, the CDR3 reads TGTGCCAGCAGTCCCCGGGGGATTAGCACTGAAGCGTTCTTT. Residues: CASSPRGISTEAFF.

CDR3 sequence (DNA): TGTGCCAGCCGAGGACAGTATAATTCACCCCTCCACTTT. It specifies CASRGQYNSPLHF. The chain couples TRBV7-9 to TRBJ1-6; D may be TRBD1 (6 bases). The germline V and J ends were trimmed by 8 bases and 4 bases, with 9 bases remaining between them. Germline loops: CDR1 SEHNR, CDR2 FQNEAQ (reference sequence). CDR3 length: 13 residues.